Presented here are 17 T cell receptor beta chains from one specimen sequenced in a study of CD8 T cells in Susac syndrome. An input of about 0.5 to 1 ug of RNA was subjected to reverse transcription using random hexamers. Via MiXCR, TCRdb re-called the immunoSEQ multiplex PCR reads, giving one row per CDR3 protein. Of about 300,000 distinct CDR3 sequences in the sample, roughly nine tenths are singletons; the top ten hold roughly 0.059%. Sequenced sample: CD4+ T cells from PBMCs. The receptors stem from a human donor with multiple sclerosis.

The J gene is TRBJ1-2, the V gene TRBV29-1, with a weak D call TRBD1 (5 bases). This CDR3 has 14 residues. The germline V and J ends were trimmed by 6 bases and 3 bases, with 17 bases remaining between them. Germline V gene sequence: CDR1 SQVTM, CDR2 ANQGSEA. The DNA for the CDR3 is TGCAGCGTCGCCGGGACTCCAAGCGACTATGGCTACACCTTC. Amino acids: CSVAGTPSDYGYTF.

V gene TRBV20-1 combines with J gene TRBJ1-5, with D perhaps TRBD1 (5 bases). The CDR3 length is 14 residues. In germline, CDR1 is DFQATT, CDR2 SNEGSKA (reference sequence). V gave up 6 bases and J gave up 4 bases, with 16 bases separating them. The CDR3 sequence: CSAGGTRGNQPQHF. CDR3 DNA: TGCAGTGCGGGGGGGACCCGCGGAAATCAGCCCCAGCATTTT.

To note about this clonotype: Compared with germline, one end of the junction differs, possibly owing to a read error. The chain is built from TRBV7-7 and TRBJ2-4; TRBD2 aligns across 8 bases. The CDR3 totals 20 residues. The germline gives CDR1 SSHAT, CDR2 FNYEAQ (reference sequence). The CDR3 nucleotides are TGTGCTAGCAGCTCTCGCGGTCAATACGGGAGGGGACTAGCCAAAAACATTCAGTACTTC. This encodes CASSSRGQYGRGLAKNIQYF.

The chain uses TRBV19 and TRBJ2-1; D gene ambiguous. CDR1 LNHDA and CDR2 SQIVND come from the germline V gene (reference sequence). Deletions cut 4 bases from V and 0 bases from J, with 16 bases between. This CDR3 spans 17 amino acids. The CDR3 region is CASSTYFGRSSYNEQFF. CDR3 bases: TGTGCCAGTAGTACATACTTCGGACGGAGCTCCTACAATGAGCAGTTCTTC.

CDR3 DNA: TGTGCCAGCGCCGGGACACAAGAGACCCAGTACTTC. Its protein product is CASAGTQETQYF. The chain has TRBV18 and TRBJ2-5, with D tentatively TRBD1 (6 bases). Germline CDR1 and CDR2: KGHSH and LQKENI. Trimming removed 8 bases from V and 2 bases from J, with 9 bases in between. This CDR3 has 12 amino acids.

CDR3 loop: CASSKQGFGYGYTF. In DNA, the CDR3 is TGTGCCAGTAGCAAACAGGGGTTCGGCTATGGCTACACCTTC. This chain uses TRBV19 with TRBJ1-2; 7 positions match TRBD1. Per germline, CDR1 LNHDA and CDR2 SQIVND (reference sequence). V was clipped by 6 bases and J by 4 bases; unmatched bases: 8. CDR3 length equals 14 residues. The full variable domain, completed using reference TRBV19 and TRBJ1-2, is DGGITQSPKYLFRKEGQNVTLSCEQNLNHDAMYWYRQDPGQGLRLIYYSQIVNDFQKGDIAEGYSVSREKKESFPLTVTSAQKNPTAFYLCASSKQGFGYGYTFGSGTRLTVV.

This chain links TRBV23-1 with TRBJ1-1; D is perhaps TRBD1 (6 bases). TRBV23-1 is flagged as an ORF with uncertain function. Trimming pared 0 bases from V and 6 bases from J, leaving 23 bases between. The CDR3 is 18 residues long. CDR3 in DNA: TGCGCCAGCAGTCAATCCTCCCTTCTACGAACGGGGGGGCCTGAAGCTTTCTTT. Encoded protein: CASSQSSLLRTGGPEAFF.

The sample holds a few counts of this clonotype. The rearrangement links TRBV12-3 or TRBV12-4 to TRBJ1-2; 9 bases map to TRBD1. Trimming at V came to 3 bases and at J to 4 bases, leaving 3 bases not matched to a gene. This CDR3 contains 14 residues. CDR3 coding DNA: TGTGCCAGCAGTTTGGGGGACAGGGCCTATGGCTACACCTTC. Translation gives CASSLGDRAYGYTF.

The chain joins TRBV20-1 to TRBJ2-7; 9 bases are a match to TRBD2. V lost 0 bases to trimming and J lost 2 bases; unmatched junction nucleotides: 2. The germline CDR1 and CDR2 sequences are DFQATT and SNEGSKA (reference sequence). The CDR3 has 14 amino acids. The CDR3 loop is CSAREAGGTYEQYF. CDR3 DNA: TGCAGTGCTAGAGAGGCGGGAGGGACCTACGAGCAGTACTTC.

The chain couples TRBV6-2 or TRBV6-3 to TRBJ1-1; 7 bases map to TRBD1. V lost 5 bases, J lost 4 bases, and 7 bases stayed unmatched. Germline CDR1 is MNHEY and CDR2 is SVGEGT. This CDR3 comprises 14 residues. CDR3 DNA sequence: TGTGCCAGCAGTCCGCAGGGGGTAAGCACTGAAGCTTTCTTT. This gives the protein CASSPQGVSTEAFF.

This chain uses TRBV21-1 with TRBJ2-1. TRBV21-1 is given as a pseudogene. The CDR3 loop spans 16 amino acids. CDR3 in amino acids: CASSKIQRESYNEQFF. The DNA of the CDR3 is TGTGCCAGCAGCAAAATCCAGCGGGAGTCTTACAATGAGCAGTTCTTC.

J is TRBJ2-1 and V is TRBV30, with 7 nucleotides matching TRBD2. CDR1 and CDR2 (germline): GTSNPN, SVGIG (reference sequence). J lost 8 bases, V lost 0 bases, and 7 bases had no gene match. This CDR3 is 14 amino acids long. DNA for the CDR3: TGTGCCTGGAGTGTCGGGTTGAGCGGGGATGAGCAGTTCTTC. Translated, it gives CAWSVGLSGDEQFF.

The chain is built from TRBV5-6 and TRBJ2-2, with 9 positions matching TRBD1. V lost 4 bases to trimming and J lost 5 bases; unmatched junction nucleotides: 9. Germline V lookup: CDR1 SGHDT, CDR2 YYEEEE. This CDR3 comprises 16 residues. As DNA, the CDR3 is TGTGCCAGCAGCCCCCAGACAGGGGGTCGAACCGGGGAGCTGTTTTTT. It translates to CASSPQTGGRTGELFF. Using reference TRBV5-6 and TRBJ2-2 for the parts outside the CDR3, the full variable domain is DAGVTQSPTHLIKTRGQQVTLRCSPKSGHDTVSWYQQALGQGPQFIFQYYEEEERQRGNFPDRFSGHQFPNYSSELNVNALLLGDSALYLCASSPQTGGRTGELFFGEGSRLTVL.

DNA for the CDR3: TGTGCCAGCAGTTACTCGAGGCTAGCGGGAGGGCCGAGGAATGAGCAGTTCTTC. Protein product: CASSYSRLAGGPRNEQFF. The chain recombines TRBV6-5 with TRBJ2-1; 12 positions match TRBD2. V lost 0 bases and J lost 7; bases outside the gene matches: 10. Germline loops: CDR1 MNHEY, CDR2 SVGAGI. The CDR3 runs to 18 residues.

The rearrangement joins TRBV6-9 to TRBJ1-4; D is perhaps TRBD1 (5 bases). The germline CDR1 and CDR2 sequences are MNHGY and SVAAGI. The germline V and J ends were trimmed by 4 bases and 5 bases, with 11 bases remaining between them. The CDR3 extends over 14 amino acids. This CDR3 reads CASSWGKVNEKLFF. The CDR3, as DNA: TGTGCCAGCAGTTGGGGGAAGGTGAATGAAAAACTGTTTTTT.

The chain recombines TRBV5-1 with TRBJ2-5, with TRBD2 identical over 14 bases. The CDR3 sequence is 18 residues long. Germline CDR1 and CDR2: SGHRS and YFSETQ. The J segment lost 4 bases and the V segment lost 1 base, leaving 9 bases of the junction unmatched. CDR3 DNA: TGCGCCAGCAGCTTGATGGGACTAGCGGGAGCCAGAGGAGAGACCCAGTACTTC. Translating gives CASSLMGLAGARGETQYF.

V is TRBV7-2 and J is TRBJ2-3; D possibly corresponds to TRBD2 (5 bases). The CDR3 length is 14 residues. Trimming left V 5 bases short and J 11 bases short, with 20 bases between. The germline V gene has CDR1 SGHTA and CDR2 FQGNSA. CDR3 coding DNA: TGTGCCAGCAGCACCCGTCCAGCCCGAGGGATGCAGTATTTT. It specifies CASSTRPARGMQYF.